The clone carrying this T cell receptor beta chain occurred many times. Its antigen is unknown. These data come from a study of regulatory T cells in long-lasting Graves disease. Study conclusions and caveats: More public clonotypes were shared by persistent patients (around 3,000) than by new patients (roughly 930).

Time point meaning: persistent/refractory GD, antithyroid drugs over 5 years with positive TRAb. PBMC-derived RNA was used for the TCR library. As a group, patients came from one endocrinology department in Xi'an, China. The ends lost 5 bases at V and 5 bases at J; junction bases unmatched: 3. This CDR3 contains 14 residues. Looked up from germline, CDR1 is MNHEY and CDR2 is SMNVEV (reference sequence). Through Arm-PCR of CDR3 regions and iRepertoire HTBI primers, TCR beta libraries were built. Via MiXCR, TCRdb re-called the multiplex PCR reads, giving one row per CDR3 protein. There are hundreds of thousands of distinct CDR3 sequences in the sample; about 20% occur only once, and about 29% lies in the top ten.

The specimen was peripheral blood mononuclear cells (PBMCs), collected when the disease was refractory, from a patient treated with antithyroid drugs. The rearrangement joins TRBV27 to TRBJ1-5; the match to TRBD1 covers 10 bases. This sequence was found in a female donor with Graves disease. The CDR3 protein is CASSMGTGDQPQHF. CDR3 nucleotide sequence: TGTGCCAGCAGTATGGGGACAGGGGATCAGCCCCAGCATTTT.